The next 22 T cell receptor beta chains were all read from a single sample in a study of radiotherapy plus CTLA-4 blockade in lung cancer. Clones were sequenced by immunoSEQ multiplex PCR, and TCRdb holds only the in-frame ones, with some missing. The sample has 110,000 or so clones, about 77% seen once. Material: peripheral blood, obtained from a patient treated with radiotherapy plus ipilimumab. These receptors were collected from a human donor with non-small cell lung cancer who had a partial response to radiotherapy plus ipilimumab.

The rearrangement joins TRBV27 to TRBJ1-1; no definite D call. From germline, CDR1 is MNHEY and CDR2 SMNVEV (reference sequence). This CDR3 has 14 residues. Trimming removed 2 bases from V and 5 bases from J, with 12 bases in between. This chain's CDR3 is CASSLLFGITEAFF. In DNA, the CDR3 is TGTGCCAGCAGTTTACTATTCGGTATTACTGAAGCTTTCTTT.

This clone was detected once. The rearrangement links TRBV9 to TRBJ2-7; TRBD2 matches 11 bases. The CDR3 covers 14 residues. Germline trimming cut 3 bases from V and 5 bases from J; bases unmatched to any gene: 4. Germline CDR1 SGDLS, CDR2 YYNGEE. The CDR3 DNA sequence: TGTGCCAGCAGCGAGACTAGCGGGGCGGACGAGCAGTACTTC. Translation gives CASSETSGADEQYF.

The CDR3 spells CASSFGGILYNEQFF. In nucleotides, the CDR3 is TGCGCCAGCAGCTTTGGGGGGATCCTCTACAATGAGCAGTTCTTC. V is TRBV5-1 and J is TRBJ2-1; tentative D call: TRBD2 (6 bases). Trimming shortened V by 2 bases and J by 3 bases, and 12 bases separated the two germline ends. The CDR3 loop spans 15 amino acids. The germline V gene has CDR1 SGHRS and CDR2 YFSETQ.

The CDR3 reads CASSNGQGGTDTQYF. Here the CDR3 DNA reads TGCGCCAGCAGCAACGGACAGGGCGGCACAGATACGCAGTATTTT. The V and J genes are TRBV5-1 and TRBJ2-3, with 8 bases fitting TRBD1. The CDR3 consists of 15 residues. Germline V lookup: CDR1 SGHRS, CDR2 YFSETQ. Unmatched junction bases numbered 5, after V lost 4 bases and J lost 1 base.

CDR3 in amino acids: CASSAGNTEAFF. The CDR3 DNA reads TGTGCCAGCAGCGCCGGGAACACTGAAGCTTTCTTT. The chain couples TRBV7-9 to TRBJ1-1; no reliable D call. The length of the CDR3 is 12 residues. Trimming took 5 bases from V and 1 from J, leaving 5 bases between them. Germline V gene sequence: CDR1 SEHNR, CDR2 FQNEAQ (reference sequence).

The chain couples TRBV6-5 to TRBJ1-6; 9 bases map to TRBD1. This CDR3 has 14 amino acids. Germline assignment: CDR1 MNHEY and CDR2 SVGAGI. The V and J ends lost 4 bases and 8 bases, in that order; junction bases with no gene match: 3. CDR3 DNA sequence: TGTGCCAGCAGTTCCGGGACAGGGTATTCACCCCTCCACTTT. Translation gives CASSSGTGYSPLHF.

This sequence joins TRBV28 and TRBJ1-2, with D possibly TRBD1 on 5 matching bases. Trimming left V 3 bases short and J 8 bases short, with 7 bases between. The CDR3 contains 11 residues. Germline V gives CDR1 MDHEN, CDR2 SYDVKM. The CDR3 nucleotides read TGTGCCAGCAGTTTCTGGGGCGGCTACACCTTC. This translates into CASSFWGGYTF.

CDR3 residues: CASRGRTAVNTEAFF. CDR3 nucleotides: TGTGCCAGCAGGGGTAGGACAGCCGTTAACACTGAAGCTTTCTTT. The gene calls are TRBV6-1 and TRBJ1-1, with D possibly matching TRBD1 (6 bases). This CDR3 is built from 15 residues. The ends were cut back, 6 bases at V and 2 bases at J, with 16 bases in the middle. Germline V gene data show CDR1 as MNHNS and CDR2 as SASEGT.

The V and J genes are TRBV10-2 and TRBJ2-3; D gene ambiguous. Trimming pared 8 bases from V and 0 bases from J, leaving 15 bases between. From germline, CDR1 is WSHSY and CDR2 SAAADI. This CDR3 is built from 15 residues. CDR3 DNA sequence: TGCGCCAGCGGTGGCGGAGTCTCTAGCACAGATACGCAGTATTTT. As protein: CASGGGVSSTDTQYF.

The V call is TRBV19, the J call TRBJ2-1; TRBD1 aligns across 8 bases. The CDR3 covers 20 residues. V lost 4 bases and J lost 1; bases outside the gene matches: 18. Per germline, CDR1 LNHDA and CDR2 SQIVND (reference sequence). The DNA of the CDR3 is TGTGCCAGTAGTAGTCTTGGCAGGGGGCAAACCGGTAGATCCTACAATGAGCAGTTCTTC. Translated: CASSSLGRGQTGRSYNEQFF.

CDR3 coding DNA: TGTGCCTGGACCACCGGGACTAGCGGGAGAAGGTCCGGGGAGCTGTTTTTT. It specifies CAWTTGTSGRRSGELFF. J is TRBJ2-2 and V is TRBV30, with TRBD2 matching over 14 bases. The germline V gene has CDR1 GTSNPN and CDR2 SVGIG (reference sequence). The length of the CDR3 is 17 residues. The ends lost 4 bases at V and 6 bases at J; junction bases unmatched: 10.

This clone has a handful of counts. V gene TRBV4-3 combines with J gene TRBJ1-1; D possibly corresponds to TRBD1 (5 bases). Germline CDR1 reads LGHNA; CDR2 reads YSLEER. V was clipped by 2 bases and J by 10 bases, with 11 bases between them. The CDR3 covers 12 residues. The CDR3 region is CASSQTGSLAFF. CDR3 DNA sequence: TGCGCCAGCAGCCAAACAGGCTCTCTAGCTTTCTTT.

The V call is TRBV5-4, the J call TRBJ2-7; the D gene is possibly TRBD2 (6 bases). CDR1 and CDR2 from the germline V gene are SGHNT and YYREEE (reference sequence). This CDR3 is 13 amino acids long. Between the trimmed V and J ends, which lost 4 bases and 3 bases, there was a span of 11 bases. CDR3 nucleotides: TGTGCCAGCAGCATCCCGGGAGTCTACGAGCAGTACGTC. Its protein product is CASSIPGVYEQYV.

V is TRBV4-1 and J is TRBJ1-5; D is possibly TRBD1 (5 bases). CDR3 length: 15 residues. The germline V gene has CDR1 MGHRA and CDR2 YSYEKL. The V end lost 0 bases, the J end lost 6 bases, and 12 bases lay between the germline ends. Written as DNA, the CDR3 is TGCGCCAGCAGCCAAGAAACAGGCGTAGGTCAGCCCCAGCATTTT. Amino acid sequence: CASSQETGVGQPQHF.

This rearrangement joins TRBV5-1 to TRBJ2-1; tentative D call: TRBD2 (5 bases). Germline CDR1 and CDR2: SGHRS and YFSETQ. The V gene lost 4 bases and the J gene lost 4 bases, with 18 bases spanning the gap. This CDR3 spans 16 amino acids. The chain's CDR3 is CASSEGGRIGYNEQFF. CDR3 nucleotides: TGCGCCAGCAGCGAAGGAGGAAGGATTGGGTACAATGAGCAGTTCTTC.

The chain uses TRBV2 and TRBJ2-1; TRBD1 might be the D (5 bases). Germline V gene lookup returns CDR1 SNHLY and CDR2 FYNNEI. Trimming removed 6 bases at V and 6 bases at J, with 15 bases between. The CDR3 runs 14 residues. The chain's CDR3 is CASSLQAPANEQFF. In DNA, the CDR3 is TGTGCCAGCAGCCTACAGGCCCCGGCCAATGAGCAGTTCTTC.

The genes are TRBV9 and TRBJ1-6; maybe TRBD1 (5 bases). This CDR3 comprises 15 residues. Germline V gives CDR1 SGDLS, CDR2 YYNGEE. V was clipped by 1 base and J by 2 bases, with 7 bases between them. The CDR3 protein is CASSVTGTYNSPLHF. The DNA of the CDR3 is TGTGCCAGCAGCGTAACAGGCACCTATAATTCACCCCTCCACTTT. Based on the CDR3 plus reference TRBV9 and TRBJ1-6, the full variable domain is DSGVTQTPKHLITATGQRVTLRCSPRSGDLSVYWYQQSLDQGLQFLIQYYNGEERAKGNILERFSAQQFPDLHSELNLSSLELGDSALYFCASSVTGTYNSPLHFGNGTRLTVT.

This clone was counted once. The chain is built from TRBV5-5 and TRBJ2-5, with 8 bases aligning to TRBD1. The CDR3 extends over 14 amino acids. Trimming at V came to 7 bases and at J to 4 bases, leaving 9 bases not matched to a gene. From germline, CDR1 is SGHKS and CDR2 YYEKEE (reference sequence). The CDR3 DNA follows: TGTGCCAGCGCCAGACAGGGGTCGTCAGAGACCCAGTACTTC. It yields the protein CASARQGSSETQYF.

Only a few counts were recorded for this clone. V usage is TRBV7-2 and J usage is TRBJ2-5; 9 bases map to TRBD2. The V and J ends lost 4 bases and 4 bases, in that order; junction bases with no gene match: 13. Germline CDR1 reads SGHTA; CDR2 reads FQGNSA. The CDR3 has 17 residues. CDR3 coding DNA: TGTGCCAGCAGCTCTGACATTCAAGCGGGAGGAGGAGAGACCCAGTACTTC. It specifies CASSSDIQAGGGETQYF.

The chain links TRBV4-3 to TRBJ1-5; D call uncertain. The germline CDR1 and CDR2 sequences are LGHNA and YSLEER. The V end lost 0 bases, the J end lost 6 bases, and 12 bases lay between the germline ends. The CDR3 spans 15 residues. The CDR3 loop reads CASSQEGEGGQPQHF. In DNA form, the CDR3 reads TGCGCCAGCAGCCAAGAGGGCGAGGGCGGTCAGCCCCAGCATTTT.

The chain has TRBV5-1 and TRBJ2-2, with D possibly TRBD1 on 5 matching bases. The V gene's germline CDR1 is SGHRS and CDR2 YFSETQ. CDR3 size: 13 residues. The germline V and J ends were trimmed by 4 bases and 6 bases, with 10 bases remaining between them. The CDR3 DNA reads TGCGCCAGCAGCCCACAGGTATCCGGGGAGCTGTTTTTT. Its protein is CASSPQVSGELFF.

This clone was found once. The chain recombines TRBV2 with TRBJ2-3, with no clear D. The CDR3 has 15 amino acids. The V end was cut by 6 bases, the J end by 2 bases, with 15 bases between. The germline V gene encodes CDR1 SNHLY and CDR2 FYNNEI. This CDR3 reads CASSLYSSSTDTQYF. CDR3 sequence (DNA): TGTGCCAGCAGCCTCTACAGCAGTTCCACAGATACGCAGTATTTT. The full variable domain, completed using reference TRBV2 and TRBJ2-3, is EPEVTQTPSHQVTQMGQEVILRCVPISNHLYFYWYRQILGQKVEFLVSFYNNEISEKSEIFDDQFSVERPDGSNFTLKIRSTKLEDSAMYFCASSLYSSSTDTQYFGPGTRLTVL.